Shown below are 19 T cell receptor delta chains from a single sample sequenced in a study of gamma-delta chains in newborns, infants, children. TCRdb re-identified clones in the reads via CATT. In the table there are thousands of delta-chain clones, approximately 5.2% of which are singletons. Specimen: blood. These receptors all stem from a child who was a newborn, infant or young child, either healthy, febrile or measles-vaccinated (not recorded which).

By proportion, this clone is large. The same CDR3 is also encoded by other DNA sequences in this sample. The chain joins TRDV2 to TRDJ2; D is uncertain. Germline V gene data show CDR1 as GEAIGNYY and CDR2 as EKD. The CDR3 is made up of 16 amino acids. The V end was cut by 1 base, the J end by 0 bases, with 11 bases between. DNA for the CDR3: TGTGCCTGTGACACATTAGCGGAAGCTTTGACAGCACAACTCTTCTTT. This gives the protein CACDTLAEALTAQLFF.

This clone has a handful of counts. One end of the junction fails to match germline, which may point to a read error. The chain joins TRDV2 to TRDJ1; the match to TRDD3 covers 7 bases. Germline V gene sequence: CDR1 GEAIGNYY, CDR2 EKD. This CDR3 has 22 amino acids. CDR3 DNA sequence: TGTGCCTGTGACACCGTTCGATCCGAGGGGGACTGGGGTCTCCCGTACACCGATAACCTCATCTTT. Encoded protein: CACDTVRSEGDWGLPYTDNLIF.

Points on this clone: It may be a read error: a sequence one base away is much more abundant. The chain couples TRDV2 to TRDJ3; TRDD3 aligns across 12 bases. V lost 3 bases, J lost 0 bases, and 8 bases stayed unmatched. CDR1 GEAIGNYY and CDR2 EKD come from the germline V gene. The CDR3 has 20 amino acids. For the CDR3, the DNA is TGTGCCTGTGACCCGACTGGGGGATACCAGAGCTCCTGGGACACCCGACAGATGTTTTTC. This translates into CACDPTGGYQSSWDTRQMFF.

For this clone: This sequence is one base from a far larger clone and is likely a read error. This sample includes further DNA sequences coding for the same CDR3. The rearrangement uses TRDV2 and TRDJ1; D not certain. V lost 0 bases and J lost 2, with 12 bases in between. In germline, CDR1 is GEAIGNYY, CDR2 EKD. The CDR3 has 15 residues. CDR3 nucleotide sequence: TGTGCCTGTGACACCGTTCCCGGAGGGACCGATAAACTCATCTTT. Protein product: CACDTVPGGTDKLIF.

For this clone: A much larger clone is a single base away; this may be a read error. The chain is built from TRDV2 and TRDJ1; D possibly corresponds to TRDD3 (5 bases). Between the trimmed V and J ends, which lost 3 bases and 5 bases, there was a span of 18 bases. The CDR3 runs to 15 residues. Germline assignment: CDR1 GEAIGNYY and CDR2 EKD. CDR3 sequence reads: CACDSIEGAADKLIF. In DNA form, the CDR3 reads TGTGCCTGTGACTCTATCGAGGGGGCCGCGGATAAACTCATCTTT.

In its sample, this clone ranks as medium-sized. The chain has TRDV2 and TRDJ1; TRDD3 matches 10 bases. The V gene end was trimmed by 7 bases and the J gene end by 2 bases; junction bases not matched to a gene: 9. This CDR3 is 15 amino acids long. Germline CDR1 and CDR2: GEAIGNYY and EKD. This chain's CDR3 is CACVPLLGDTDKLIF. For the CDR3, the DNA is TGTGCCTGCGTGCCCCTACTGGGGGATACCGATAAACTCATCTTT.

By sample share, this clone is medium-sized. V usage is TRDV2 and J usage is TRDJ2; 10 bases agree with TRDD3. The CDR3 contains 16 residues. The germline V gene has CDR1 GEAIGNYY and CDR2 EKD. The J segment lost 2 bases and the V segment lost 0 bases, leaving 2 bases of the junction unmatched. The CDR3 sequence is CACDTVGGYLTAQLFF. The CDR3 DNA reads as TGTGCCTGTGACACCGTTGGGGGATACTTGACAGCACAACTCTTCTTT.

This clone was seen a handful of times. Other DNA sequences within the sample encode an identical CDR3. The CDR3 region is CACDTLLGDTALTAQLFF. In DNA form, the CDR3 reads TGTGCCTGTGACACCCTACTGGGGGATACGGCTTTGACAGCACAACTCTTCTTT. The chain combines TRDV2 with TRDJ2, with 13 positions matching TRDD3. The CDR3 totals 18 residues. Germline lookup yields CDR1 GEAIGNYY and CDR2 EKD. The V and J ends lost 0 bases and 0 bases, in that order; junction bases with no gene match: 3.

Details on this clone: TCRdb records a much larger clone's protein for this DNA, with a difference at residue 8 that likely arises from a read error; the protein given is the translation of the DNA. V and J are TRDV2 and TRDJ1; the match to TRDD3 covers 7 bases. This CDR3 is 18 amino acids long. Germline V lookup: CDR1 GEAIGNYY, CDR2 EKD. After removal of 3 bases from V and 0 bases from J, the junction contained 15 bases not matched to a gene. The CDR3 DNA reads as TGTGCCTGTGACGCTATTATGGAGGATACGCGTAACACCGATAAACTCATCTTT. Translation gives CACDAIMEDTRNTDKLIF.

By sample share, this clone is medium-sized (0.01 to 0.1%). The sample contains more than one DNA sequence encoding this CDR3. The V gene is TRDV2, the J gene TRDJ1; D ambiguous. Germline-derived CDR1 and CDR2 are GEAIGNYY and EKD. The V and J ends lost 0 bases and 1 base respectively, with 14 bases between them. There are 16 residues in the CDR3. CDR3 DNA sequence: TGTGCCTGTGACACCGTTGGCCCCCGTACCACCGATAAACTCATCTTT. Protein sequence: CACDTVGPRTTDKLIF.

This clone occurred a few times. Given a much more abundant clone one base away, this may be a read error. CDR3 in amino acids: CARDTITGGYRGAQLFF. DNA of the CDR3: TGTGCCCGTGACACAATTACTGGGGGATACCGAGGAGCACAACTCTTCTTT. The chain combines TRDV2 with TRDJ2, with 12 bases aligning to TRDD3. CDR1 and CDR2 from the germline V gene are GEAIGNYY and EKD. The CDR3 has 17 residues.

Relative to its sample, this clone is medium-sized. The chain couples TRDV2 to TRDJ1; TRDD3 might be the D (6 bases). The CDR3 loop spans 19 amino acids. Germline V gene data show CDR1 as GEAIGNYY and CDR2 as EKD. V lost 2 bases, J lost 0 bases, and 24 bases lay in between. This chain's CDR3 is CACDIVMGAKAEYTDKLIF. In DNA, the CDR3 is TGTGCCTGTGACATAGTTATGGGGGCCAAAGCAGAATACACCGATAAACTCATCTTT.

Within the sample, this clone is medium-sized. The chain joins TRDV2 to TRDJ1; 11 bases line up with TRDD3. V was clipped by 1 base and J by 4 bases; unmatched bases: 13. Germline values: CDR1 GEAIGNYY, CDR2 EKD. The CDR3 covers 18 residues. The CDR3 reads CACDTWTSSTGGYDKLIF. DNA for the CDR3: TGTGCCTGTGACACTTGGACCTCTTCTACTGGGGGATACGATAAACTCATCTTT.

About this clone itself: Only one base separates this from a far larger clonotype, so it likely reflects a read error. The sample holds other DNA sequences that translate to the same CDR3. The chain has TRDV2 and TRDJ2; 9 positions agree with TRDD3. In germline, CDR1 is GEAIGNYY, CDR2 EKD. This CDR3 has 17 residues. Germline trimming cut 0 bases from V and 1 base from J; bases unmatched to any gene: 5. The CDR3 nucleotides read TGTGCCTGTGACACCGTGGAACTGGGGGATTTGACAGCACAACTCTTCTTT. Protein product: CACDTVELGDLTAQLFF.

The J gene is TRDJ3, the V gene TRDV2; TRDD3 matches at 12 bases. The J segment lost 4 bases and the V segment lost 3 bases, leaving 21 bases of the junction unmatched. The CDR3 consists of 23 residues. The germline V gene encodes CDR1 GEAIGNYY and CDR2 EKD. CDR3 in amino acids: CACDPTTGGYTGAVSWDTRQMFF. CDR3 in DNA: TGTGCCTGTGACCCGACTACTGGGGGATACACGGGAGCAGTCTCTTGGGACACCCGACAGATGTTTTTC.

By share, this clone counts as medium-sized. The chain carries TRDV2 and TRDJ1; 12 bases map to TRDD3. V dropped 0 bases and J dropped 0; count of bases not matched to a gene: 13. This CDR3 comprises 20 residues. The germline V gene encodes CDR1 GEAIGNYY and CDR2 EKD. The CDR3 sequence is CACDTVWGIRGLRDTDKLIF. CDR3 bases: TGTGCCTGTGACACCGTCTGGGGGATACGCGGCCTTCGAGACACCGATAAACTCATCTTT.

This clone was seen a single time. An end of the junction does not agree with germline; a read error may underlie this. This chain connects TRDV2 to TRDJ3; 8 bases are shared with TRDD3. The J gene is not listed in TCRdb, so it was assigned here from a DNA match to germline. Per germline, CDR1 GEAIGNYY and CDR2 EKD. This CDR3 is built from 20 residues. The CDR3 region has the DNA TGTGCCTGTGGCACCGGGTTTGGGGGATCCGCCTCCTGGGACACCCGACAGATGTTTTTC. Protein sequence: CACGTGFGGSASWDTRQMFF.

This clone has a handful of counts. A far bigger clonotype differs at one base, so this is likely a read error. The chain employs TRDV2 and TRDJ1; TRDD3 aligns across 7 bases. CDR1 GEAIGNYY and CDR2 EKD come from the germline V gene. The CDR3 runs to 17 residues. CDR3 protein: CACDTLPGGPYTDKHIF. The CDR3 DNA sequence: TGTGCCTGTGACACGCTCCCTGGGGGGCCGTACACCGATAAACACATCTTT.

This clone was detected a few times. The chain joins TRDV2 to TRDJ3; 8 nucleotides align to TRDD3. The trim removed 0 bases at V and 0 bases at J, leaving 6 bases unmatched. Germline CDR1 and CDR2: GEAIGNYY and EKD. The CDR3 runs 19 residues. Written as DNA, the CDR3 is TGTGCCTGTGACACCTGGGGGATCGTCCACTCCTGGGACACCCGACAGATGTTTTTC. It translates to CACDTWGIVHSWDTRQMFF.